Sequencing of this T cell receptor (beta chain) was carried out in a study of cytomegalovirus exposure and HLA in healthy donors. About the research overall: The same platform was used for the roughly 130 validation repertoires as for the approximately 730 first-cohort repertoires, as reported in a later analysis.

TCRdb keeps only in-frame clones here, not all; method: immunoSEQ multiplex PCR. The data hold 97,000 or so clones, with approximately 94% observed a single time. Only one count was recorded for this clone. V lost 4 bases and J lost 2, with 14 bases in between. The V gene's germline CDR1 is MGHRA and CDR2 YSYEKL. The CDR3 sequence is 16 residues long. The TCR comes from a woman under 30 in good health and CMV-seronegative. This chain connects TRBV4-1 to TRBJ2-2; possibly TRBD1 for D (6 bases). Sequences were obtained from PBMCs. CDR3 residues: CASSRALGQNTGELFF. The CDR3 DNA reads TGCGCCAGCAGCCGAGCCCTGGGACAAAACACCGGGGAGCTGTTTTTT.